Each of the 4 T cell receptor beta chains below was sequenced from the same sample in a study of T-cell memory formation after mild COVID-19 (dated by TCRdb to the early 2020s). The library was obtained by 5' RACE. TCRdb lists the instrument as Illumina NovaSeq 6000. The public reads were quality trimmed at Q25 with fastp and then assembled into clones with MiXCR by TCRdb, keeping productive beta chains. Rows are unified per CDR3 protein, each entry keeping the most common DNA and genes. The sample data list roughly 350,000 distinct CDR3 sequences, and 20% to 25% of these were observed just once. Around 13% of the sample is held by the ten biggest clonotypes. Sequences were obtained from PBMCs or a T cell subset sorted from them (not recorded which). These receptors all come from an adult woman who had mild COVID-19 (a few samples of this study predate the infection). The sample titles of this study are shuffled in the database, so cell type and time point are left out; the donor was told from shared clones.

This clonotype was observed many times. The V call is TRBV5-1, the J call TRBJ1-6; D unclear. CDR3 length: 14 amino acids. V gave up 2 bases and J gave up 7 bases, with 10 bases separating them. CDR1 and CDR2 (germline): SGHRS, YFSETQ. This chain's CDR3 is CASSFGGSNSPLHF. The CDR3 DNA sequence: TGCGCCAGCAGCTTTGGAGGTTCGAATTCACCCCTCCACTTT.

This clonotype has just a few counts. This sequence joins TRBV6-5 and TRBJ2-7; tentatively, D is TRBD1 (5 bases). Trimming removed 1 base from V and 2 bases from J, with 6 bases in between. This CDR3 comprises 13 residues. Germline assignment: CDR1 MNHEY and CDR2 SVGAGI. The CDR3 protein is CASSYWGTYEQYF. CDR3 in DNA: TGTGCCAGCAGTTACTGGGGCACCTACGAGCAGTACTTC.

This clonotype has only a few counts. This chain links TRBV25-1 with TRBJ2-7; no reliable D call. V was pared by 8 bases and J by 2 bases, with 7 bases between. The germline CDR1 and CDR2 sequences are MGHDK and SYGVNS. The CDR3 sequence is 11 residues long. The chain's CDR3 is CASGLAYEQYF. CDR3 DNA: TGTGCCAGCGGCCTTGCCTACGAGCAGTACTTC.

The table lists this clonotype with a few counts. The rearrangement joins TRBV20-1 to TRBJ2-7; D might be TRBD1 (6 bases). The V gene's germline CDR1 is DFQATT and CDR2 SNEGSKA (reference sequence). CDR3 length: 15 residues. V lost 2 bases, J lost 2 bases, and 16 bases lay in between. The CDR3 loop reads CSARSVTGTPYEQYF. The CDR3 bases are TGCAGTGCTAGATCGGTTACAGGGACCCCCTACGAGCAGTACTTC.